This T cell receptor beta chain is drawn from a study of T cells in Graves' hyperthyroidism and ophthalmopathy (dated by TCRdb to about 2019). Context from the whole study: Peripheral blood was collected at initial diagnosis, before any treatment. A discovery cohort of about 95 patients, approximately 45 with Graves' ophthalmopathy and 57 with stable Graves' hyperthyroidism, was used to find distinguishing TCR V-J signatures. Prospective prediction of ophthalmopathy was tested in an independent validation cohort consisting of 18 to 20 hyperthyroidism patients and around 17 patients who later progressed to ophthalmopathy. The 90 or so discovery patients were randomly split 7:3 into training and test sets. The study also compared thyroid tissue and blood T-cell repertoires from about six Graves' hyperthyroidism patients. After blood sampling, hyperthyroidism patients were treated with methimazole at a starting dose of 30 mg daily, and ophthalmopathy patients were treated with high-dose intravenous methylprednisolone. According to the paper, TCR Vbeta CDR3 sequencing was carried out on over 130 peripheral blood samples, which came from under 50 ophthalmopathy, some 73 hyperthyroidism and roughly 17 progressor patients. Findings and caveats that apply to the study as a whole: No statistical method was used to fix the sample size in advance, and group allocation was not hidden from the investigators. A model built on a 13 V-J signature distinguished ophthalmopathy from stable hyperthyroidism, reaching 87.88% sensitivity and approximately 83% specificity in cross-validation and 80%/75% in testing. Most expanded thyroid clonotypes (frequency above 0.001) were also detected in blood, suggesting blood repertoires may reflect thyroid immune responses. In validation, progression to ophthalmopathy was predicted by the model with around 70% sensitivity and 72.22% specificity, a median of about 6.4 months before onset.

TCR beta CDR3 regions were amplified from RNA transcripts. The TCR CDR3 was subjected to a first round of RT-PCR using the HTBI primer set and the Qiagen OneStep RT-PCR kit. A second multiplex PCR round built the libraries, followed by size selection and purification. Libraries were sequenced paired-end with 100 bp reads on an Illumina HiSeq2000. Per the authors' processing: SOAPnuke was used to process the raw data, removing reads that contained adapters or uncalled bases, had a mean Phred below 15, or lacked an exact match to the constant primer or identifier. COPE v1.2.5 was used to merge high-quality paired reads, and clonotypes were defined as unique nucleotide sequences. MiTCR v1.1 was used to align clonotypes to the IMGT TRBV, TRBD and TRBJ reference segments. The analysis was restricted to V-J combinations with a frequency above 0.0001, which together covered roughly 99% of the repertoires. The TCS score was defined as F50 (clonal expansion) divided by E x V (chaos), with BLOSUM62-based TCRdist calculated between CDR3 peptides within each V-J. Welch's t-statistics and random forest reduced around 550 V-J features to fewer than 15, which were used in a naive Bayes classifier (R e1071). The Morisita-Horn index was used to measure how similar the thyroid and blood repertoires were. TCRdb reworked the public reads: Q25 trimming with fastp, MiXCR clone assembly, productive beta chains retained. One record per CDR3 amino acid sequence lists the most common genes and DNA. The V and J calls follow TCRdb's processing rather than the paper's. Counted in this sample were more than 95,000 distinct CDR3 sequences; approximately 48% of them appeared once. About 25% of the sample comes from the top ten.

Comments on this clonotype: The antigen it binds to is not known. The DNA is left out, because the CDR3 cannot be placed on it with certainty; the CDR3 is given as TCRdb lists it.

Stable Graves' hyperthyroidism was defined as the absence of progression to ophthalmopathy over 18 months of follow-up. Hyperthyroidism patients were aged 18 to 65 years and newly diagnosed, with disease duration of less than 2 months. The study excluded patients with uncontrolled infections, other autoimmune diseases, pregnancy or lactation. Diagnoses were established on the basis of clinical symptoms, serum thyroxine and TRAb, thyroid ultrasound, and orbital computed tomography. Ficoll-Paque density gradient centrifugation was used to isolate PBMCs from 8 to 10 ml of fresh peripheral blood. Trizol reagent was used to extract total RNA, and RNA quality was then checked on an Agilent 2100 Bioanalyzer. Sequenced sample: blood. This receptor was identified in a man in his forties with Graves' hyperthyroidism.

CDR3 sequence: CASSVGGGASYGYTF. The chain employs TRBV2 and TRBJ1-2; the table's D call of TRBD1 was not tested on the DNA. Measured from the cysteine to the phenylalanine, the CDR3 is 15 residues long. Taken from the germline V gene, the CDR1 and CDR2 loops are SNHLY and FYNNEI.